This section outlines one T cell receptor beta chain sequence together with its context. Antigen: not known. Germline V lookup: CDR1 SGHRS, CDR2 YFSETQ. The CDR3 runs to 15 residues. Trimming cost V 0 bases and J 4 bases, with 8 bases left between them. Repertoires were generated with immunoSEQ multiplex PCR, while TCRdb's copy carries only in-frame clones and drops some. Among tens of thousands of clones listed, roughly nine tenths were seen once. This sample is drawn from a study of OX40 agonist ivuxolimab in advanced cancers. Notes on the study in general: CD4+ and CD8+ blood T cells expanded clonally by week 6 at 0.1 to 3.0 mg/kg.

Sequencing was performed on CD4+ or CD8+ T cells sorted from blood, taken in a trial of the OX40 agonist ivuxolimab. The chain links TRBV5-1 to TRBJ1-6, with a weak D call TRBD1 (6 bases). The sequence was obtained from an adult with an advanced solid tumor such as melanoma, head and neck, liver or kidney cancer. CDR3 region: CASSLAGQYNSPLHF. DNA of the CDR3: TGCGCCAGCAGCTTGGCGGGACAATATAATTCACCCCTCCACTTT.